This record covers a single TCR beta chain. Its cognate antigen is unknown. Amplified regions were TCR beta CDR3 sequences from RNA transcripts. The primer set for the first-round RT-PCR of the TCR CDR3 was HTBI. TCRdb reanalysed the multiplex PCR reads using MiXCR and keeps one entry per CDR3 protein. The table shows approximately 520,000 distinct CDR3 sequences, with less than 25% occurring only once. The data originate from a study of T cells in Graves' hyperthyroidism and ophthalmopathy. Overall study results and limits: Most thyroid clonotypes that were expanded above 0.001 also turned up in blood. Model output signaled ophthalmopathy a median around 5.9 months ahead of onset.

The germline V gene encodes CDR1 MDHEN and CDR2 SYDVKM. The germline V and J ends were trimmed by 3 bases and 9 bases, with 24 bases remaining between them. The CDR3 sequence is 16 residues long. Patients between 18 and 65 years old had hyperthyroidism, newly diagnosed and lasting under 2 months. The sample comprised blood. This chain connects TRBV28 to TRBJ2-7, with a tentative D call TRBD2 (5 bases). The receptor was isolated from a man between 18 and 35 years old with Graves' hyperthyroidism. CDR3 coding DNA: TGTGCCAGCAGTTTTGGACTCGGGATAGGGTCTTCCGGGCAGTACTTC. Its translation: CASSFGLGIGSSGQYF. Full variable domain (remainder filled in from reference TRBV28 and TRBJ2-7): DVKVTQSSRYLVKRTGEKVFLECVQDMDHENMFWYRQDPGLGLRLIYFSYDVKMKEKGDIPEGYSVSREKKERFSLILESASTNQTSMYLCASSFGLGIGSSGQYFGPGTRLTVT.